These T cell receptor beta chains were read from a single sample in a study of T cells in Graves' hyperthyroidism and ophthalmopathy. TCRdb processed the multiplex PCR reads anew with MiXCR; each CDR3 protein has one entry. The sample holds a few hundred thousand distinct CDR3 sequences, roughly 46% seen once. Sequenced sample: peripheral blood or thyroid tissue (not recorded which). The receptors stem from a woman between 18 and 29 years old with Graves' hyperthyroidism. Each CDR3 is given with its conserved first and last residue. Some rows mark clone size as missing; the rest say once, few, many or name a class of expanded clone.

j_call,clone_size,v_call,cdr3_aa
TRBJ2-1,NA,TRBV12-5,CASSDGTATNEQFF
TRBJ1-5,few,TRBV29-1,CSARQGAHQPQHF
TRBJ1-4,NA,TRBV7-6,CASSDDRSNEKLFF
TRBJ1-1,NA,TRBV20-1,CSARDRGRTNTEAFF
TRBJ1-4,NA,TRBV10-3,CAISEGGNQELFF
TRBJ1-1,NA,TRBV20-1,CSARVGDRAFF
TRBJ2-5,NA,TRBV11-1,CASSQWDRATYF
TRBJ1-4,NA,TRBV2,CASRELAGVYNEKLFF
TRBJ2-7,NA,TRBV7-9,CASSFNRYPYEQYF
TRBJ2-7,NA,TRBV7-3,CASSWRGQGASEQYF
TRBJ1-3,many,TRBV11-3,CASSPSVKVNTIYF
TRBJ1-6,many,TRBV7-6,CASSLVEREGSPLHF
TRBJ2-7,many,TRBV12-3/TRBV12-4,CASSLALAGGTSYEQYF
TRBJ2-7,few,TRBV2,CASSEEAGSSYEQYF
TRBJ2-7,NA,TRBV29-1,CSVGDGTVEYEQYF
TRBJ2-5,many,TRBV15,CATSRDLAGGETQYF
TRBJ2-7,many,TRBV9,CASSVGGMYEQYF
TRBJ2-5,few,TRBV6-6,CASSSSAGAWETQYF
TRBJ2-7,many,TRBV3-1,CASSQLTYEQYF
TRBJ2-5,NA,TRBV29-1,CSVVRTGVQETQYF
TRBJ2-7,NA,TRBV2,CASSVGLANSYEQYF
TRBJ2-5,NA,TRBV7-6,CASSGGGLAGFDETQYF
TRBJ2-1,NA,TRBV7-2,CASSLVPSGSINEQFF
TRBJ1-5,NA,TRBV20-1,CSAPGLAGPWETQHF
TRBJ2-2,many,TRBV7-2,CASSLLYRGPTGELFF
TRBJ2-7,NA,TRBV20-1,CSASSRTGTSGYEQYF
TRBJ1-4,many,TRBV7-6,CASSLMAGGEKLFF
TRBJ2-2,NA,TRBV7-8,CASSLGGQGTPGSCFF
TRBJ2-7,NA,TRBV6-2/TRBV6-3,CASRPGTGNRGEQYF
TRBJ2-6,NA,TRBV30,CAWSRLGGTGANVLTF
TRBJ1-1,NA,TRBV18,CASSIRTGETEAFF
TRBJ2-7,NA,TRBV7-2,CASSAPTGTYEQYF
TRBJ2-6,many,TRBV7-2,CASSSFPRGRSGANVLTF